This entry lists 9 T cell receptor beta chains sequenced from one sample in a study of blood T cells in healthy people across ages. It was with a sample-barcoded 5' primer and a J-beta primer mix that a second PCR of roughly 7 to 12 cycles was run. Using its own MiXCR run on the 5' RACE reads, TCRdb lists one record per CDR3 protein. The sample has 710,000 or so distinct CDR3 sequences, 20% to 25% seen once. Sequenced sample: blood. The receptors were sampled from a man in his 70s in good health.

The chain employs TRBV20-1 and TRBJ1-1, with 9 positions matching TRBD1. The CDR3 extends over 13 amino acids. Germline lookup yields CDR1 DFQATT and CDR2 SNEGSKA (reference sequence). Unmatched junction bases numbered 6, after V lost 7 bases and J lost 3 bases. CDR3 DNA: TGCAGTGTGAACAGGGGGCAGGACACTGAAGCTTTCTTT. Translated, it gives CSVNRGQDTEAFF.

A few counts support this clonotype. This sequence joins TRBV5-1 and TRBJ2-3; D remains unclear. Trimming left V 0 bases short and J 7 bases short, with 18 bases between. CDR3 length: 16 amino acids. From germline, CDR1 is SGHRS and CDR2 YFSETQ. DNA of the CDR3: TGCGCCAGCAGCTTGGGTGGGGTAATACCACAAAATACGCAGTATTTT. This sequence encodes CASSLGGVIPQNTQYF.

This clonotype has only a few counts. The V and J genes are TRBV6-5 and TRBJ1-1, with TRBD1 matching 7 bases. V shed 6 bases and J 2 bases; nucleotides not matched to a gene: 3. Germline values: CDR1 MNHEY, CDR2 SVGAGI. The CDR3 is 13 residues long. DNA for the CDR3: TGTGCCAGCAGGACAGGGTTCAACACTGAAGCTTTCTTT. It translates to CASRTGFNTEAFF.

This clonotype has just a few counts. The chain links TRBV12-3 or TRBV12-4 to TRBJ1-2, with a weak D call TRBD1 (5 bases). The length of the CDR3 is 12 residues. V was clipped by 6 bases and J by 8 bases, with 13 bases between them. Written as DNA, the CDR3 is TGTGCCAGCAGCCAGGGCATGGGCGGCTACACCTTC. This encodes CASSQGMGGYTF.

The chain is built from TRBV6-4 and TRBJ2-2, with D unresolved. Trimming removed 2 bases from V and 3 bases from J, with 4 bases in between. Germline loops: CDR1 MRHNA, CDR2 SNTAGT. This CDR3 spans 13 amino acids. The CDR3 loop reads CASSDIDTGELFF. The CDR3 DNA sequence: TGTGCCAGCAGTGACATTGACACCGGGGAGCTGTTTTTT.

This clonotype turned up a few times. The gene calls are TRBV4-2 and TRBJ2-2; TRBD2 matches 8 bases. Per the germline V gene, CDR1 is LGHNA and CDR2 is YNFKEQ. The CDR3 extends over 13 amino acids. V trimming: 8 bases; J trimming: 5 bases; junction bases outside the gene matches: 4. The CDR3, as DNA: TGTGCCAGCCAGACTAGCGAGACCGGGGAGCTGTTTTTT. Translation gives CASQTSETGELFF.

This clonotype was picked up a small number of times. The CDR3 region is CASRLPGQPSYSGANVLTF. CDR3 sequence (DNA): TGTGCCAGCAGATTACCGGGACAACCTAGCTACTCTGGGGCCAACGTCCTGACTTTC. The chain carries TRBV11-2 and TRBJ2-6; D is perhaps TRBD1 (6 bases). Trimming stripped 6 bases from V and 0 bases from J, with 21 bases between. Looked up from germline, CDR1 is SGHAT and CDR2 is FQNNGV. This CDR3 has 19 residues.

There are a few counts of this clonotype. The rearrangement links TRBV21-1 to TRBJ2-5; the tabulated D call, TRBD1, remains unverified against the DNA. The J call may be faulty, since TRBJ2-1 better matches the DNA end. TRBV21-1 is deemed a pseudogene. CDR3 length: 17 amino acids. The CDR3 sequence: CASSSRVAGVNDNEQFF. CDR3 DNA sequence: TGTGCCAGCAGCAGCCGGGTCGCGGGGGTCAACGACAATGAGCAGTTCTTC.

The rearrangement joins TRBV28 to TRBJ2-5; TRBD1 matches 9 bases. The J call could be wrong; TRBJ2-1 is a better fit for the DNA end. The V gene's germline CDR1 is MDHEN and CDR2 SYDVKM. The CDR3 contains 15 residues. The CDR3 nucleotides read TGTGCCAGCAGTCCGGGGACAGGGATCCGGAATGAGCAGTTCTTC. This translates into CASSPGTGIRNEQFF.